The 27 T cell receptor beta chains reported below all come from one sample, sequenced in a study of cytomegalovirus exposure and HLA in healthy donors. Amplification used 60 Vbeta primers and 13 Jbeta primers. The assay was immunoSEQ multiplex PCR, and TCRdb's table has in-frame clones only and misses some. The table records about 180,000 clones, around 80% of them present only once. Sequencing was carried out using PBMCs. All receptors come from a woman aged 55-75 years in good health and CMV-seropositive.

The rearrangement uses TRBV7-2 and TRBJ2-3; tentative D call: TRBD2 (6 bases). V dropped 10 bases and J dropped 4 bases, with 15 bases sitting between them. The CDR3 length is 13 residues. Germline V gene lookup returns CDR1 SGHTA and CDR2 FQGNSA. In DNA, the CDR3 is TGTGCCACTCGACCGGGGGTCTCAGATACGCAGTATTTT. This gives the protein CATRPGVSDTQYF.

Only a few counts were recorded for this clone. The rearrangement links TRBV5-8 to TRBJ1-5, with D possibly being TRBD1 (5 bases). The V end was cut by 1 base, the J end by 4 bases, with 9 bases between. CDR3 length: 14 amino acids. Germline loops: CDR1 SGHTS, CDR2 YDEGEE. CDR3 protein: CASSLYKGNQPQHF. The CDR3 nucleotides are TGTGCCAGCAGCTTGTATAAGGGGAATCAGCCCCAGCATTTT.

The chain links TRBV29-1 to TRBJ2-5; TRBD2 matches 7 bases. J was trimmed by 5 bases and V by 6 bases; bases with no gene match: 12. The CDR3 is 14 residues long. In germline, CDR1 is SQVTM, CDR2 ANQGSEA. CDR3 protein: CSVSPGRTGETQYF. The CDR3, as DNA: TGCAGCGTCTCACCCGGGAGGACCGGGGAGACCCAGTACTTC. The full variable domain, completed using reference TRBV29-1 and TRBJ2-5, is SAVISQKPSRDICQRGTSLTIQCQVDSQVTMMFWYRQQPGQSLTLIATANQGSEATYESGFVIDKFPISRPNLTFSTLTVSNMSPEDSSIYLCSVSPGRTGETQYFGPGTRLLVL.

The chain has TRBV27 and TRBJ1-5; weak D call: TRBD1 (5 bases). Germline values: CDR1 MNHEY, CDR2 SMNVEV (reference sequence). V was pared by 5 bases and J by 2 bases, with 13 bases between. The CDR3 spans 15 residues. The CDR3 region has the DNA TGTGCCAGCAGTCGCCAGGGTGCGGGCAATCAGCCCCAGCATTTT. Its protein is CASSRQGAGNQPQHF.

The chain joins TRBV27 to TRBJ1-4, with D uncertain. The V gene's germline CDR1 is MNHEY and CDR2 SMNVEV (reference sequence). Deletions cut 6 bases from V and 8 bases from J, with 10 bases between. The CDR3 is made up of 12 amino acids. This CDR3 reads CASSEGGEKLFF. CDR3 coding DNA: TGTGCCAGCAGCGAGGGAGGAGAAAAACTGTTTTTT.

The V call is TRBV7-2, the J call TRBJ1-6; D is unresolved. CDR1 is SGHTA and CDR2 is FQGNSA in the germline V gene. V was cut by 5 bases and J by 8 bases, with 10 bases left in between. The length of the CDR3 is 13 residues. CDR3 amino acids: CASSLDGDSPLHF. The DNA for the CDR3 is TGTGCCAGCAGCCTAGACGGAGATTCACCCCTCCACTTT.

The rearrangement links TRBV9 to TRBJ2-3, with TRBD2 matching 13 bases. Losses at the gene ends were 3 bases for V and 5 bases for J; bases not matched to a gene: 6. Germline V gives CDR1 SGDLS, CDR2 YYNGEE. This CDR3 is built from 16 residues. For the CDR3, the DNA is TGTGCCAGCAGCGCGGGGACTAGCGGGGATAAAGATACGCAGTATTTT. Translation: CASSAGTSGDKDTQYF. Supplemented by reference TRBV9 and TRBJ2-3, the full variable domain reads DSGVTQTPKHLITATGQRVTLRCSPRSGDLSVYWYQQSLDQGLQFLIQYYNGEERAKGNILERFSAQQFPDLHSELNLSSLELGDSALYFCASSAGTSGDKDTQYFGPGTRLTVL.

V usage is TRBV4-2 and J usage is TRBJ2-5; D unclear. The CDR3 is 14 residues long. Germline loops: CDR1 LGHNA, CDR2 YNFKEQ. The V gene lost 4 bases and the J gene lost 1 base, with 10 bases spanning the gap. The CDR3 region is CASSPRSSQETQYF. In nucleotides, the CDR3 is TGTGCCAGCAGCCCCCGTAGTAGCCAAGAGACCCAGTACTTC.

This clone was found a few times. J is TRBJ1-1 and V is TRBV19, with 7 nucleotides matching TRBD1. Germline V gene data show CDR1 as LNHDA and CDR2 as SQIVND (reference sequence). With V trimmed by 5 bases and J by 3 bases, 18 bases remained unmatched. This CDR3 region has 18 residues. The CDR3 nucleotides are TGTGCCAGTAGTTCAGATGGCCGAGGGGGCGCTTTGGACACTGAAGCTTTCTTT. As protein: CASSSDGRGGALDTEAFF.

This clone was detected only a few times. The chain carries TRBV7-9 and TRBJ2-7; TRBD2 agrees at 8 bases. The germline V gene has CDR1 SEHNR and CDR2 FQNEAQ (reference sequence). The ends lost 2 bases at V and 12 bases at J; junction bases unmatched: 6. This CDR3 is 12 amino acids long. CDR3 sequence: CASSLLGGGTYF. CDR3 sequence (DNA): TGTGCCAGCAGCTTATTAGGCGGGGGGACGTACTTC.

Remarks on this clone: Within the sample, other DNA sequences also encode this same CDR3. V and J are TRBV11-1 and TRBJ2-2; D is possibly TRBD2 (5 bases). The V gene lost 5 bases and the J gene lost 1 base, with 14 bases spanning the gap. This CDR3 spans 16 amino acids. The germline V gene encodes CDR1 SGHAT and CDR2 FQDESV (reference sequence). CDR3 loop: CASSPREGLNTGELFF. CDR3 bases: TGTGCCAGCAGCCCTCGGGAAGGGTTGAACACCGGGGAGCTGTTTTTT.

V and J are TRBV2 and TRBJ2-5, with 10 bases fitting TRBD2. Looked up from germline, CDR1 is SNHLY and CDR2 is FYNNEI. V lost 10 bases, J lost 2 bases, and 10 bases stayed unmatched. This CDR3 has 15 amino acids. This CDR3 is CATKGAGGEQETQYF. The CDR3 nucleotides read TGTGCCACCAAAGGAGCGGGGGGGGAACAAGAGACCCAGTACTTC.

The chain's CDR3 is CATSRDPGLQETQYF. CDR3 DNA: TGTGCCACCAGCAGAGATCCTGGCCTTCAAGAGACCCAGTACTTC. The rearrangement uses TRBV15 and TRBJ2-5, with D uncertain. Germline CDR1 reads LNHNV; CDR2 reads YYDKDF (reference sequence). V gave up 0 bases and J gave up 2 bases, with 10 bases separating them. This CDR3 contains 15 residues.

This clone was seen just once. The V call is TRBV29-1, the J call TRBJ2-5; possibly TRBD2 for D (6 bases). Germline values: CDR1 SQVTM, CDR2 ANQGSEA. CDR3 size: 12 residues. V was cut by 4 bases and J by 5 bases, with 11 bases left in between. The CDR3 reads CSVGFGGETQYF. The DNA of the CDR3 is TGCAGCGTTGGGTTCGGAGGGGAGACCCAGTACTTC.

The J gene is TRBJ1-3, the V gene TRBV5-1; D not certain. The CDR3 is 14 amino acids. V lost 2 bases to trimming and J lost 4 bases, with 10 bases between them. Germline values: CDR1 SGHRS, CDR2 YFSETQ. The CDR3 region is CASSFPDQGNTIYF. As DNA, the CDR3 is TGCGCCAGCAGCTTCCCAGATCAGGGAAACACCATATATTTT.

The V gene is TRBV5-1, the J gene TRBJ1-1, with TRBD1 identical over 7 bases. V trimming: 4 bases; J trimming: 4 bases; junction bases outside the gene matches: 10. Germline CDR1 SGHRS, CDR2 YFSETQ. The CDR3 covers 15 residues. The CDR3 coding sequence is TGCGCCAGCAGCCAACAGACAGGGTCTTTCACTGAAGCTTTCTTT. This sequence encodes CASSQQTGSFTEAFF.

In its sample, this clone was seen once. V usage is TRBV7-9 and J usage is TRBJ2-7; TRBD1 is a possible D gene (6 bases). CDR1 is SEHNR and CDR2 is FQNEAQ in the germline V gene (reference sequence). Trimming removed 5 bases from V and 2 bases from J, with 16 bases in between. CDR3 length: 15 amino acids. The CDR3 nucleotides are TGTGCCAGCAGCGGAATCCACAGGGTGCCCTACGAGCAGTACTTC. The encoded protein is CASSGIHRVPYEQYF.

This rearrangement joins TRBV23-1 to TRBJ1-5; 8 positions agree with TRBD1. TRBV23-1 is an ORF, and what it does is uncertain. V dropped 9 bases and J dropped 6; count of bases not matched to a gene: 16. The CDR3 has 16 residues. CDR3 amino acids: CASRAEDRVSSQPQHF. The CDR3 coding sequence is TGCGCCAGTCGAGCTGAGGACAGGGTGTCGAGTCAGCCCCAGCATTTT.

This rearrangement joins TRBV7-8 to TRBJ2-1; D perhaps matches TRBD2 (5 bases). This CDR3 is built from 11 residues. Germline assignment: CDR1 SGHVS and CDR2 FQNEAQ. V lost 11 bases, J lost 13 bases, and 18 bases lay in between. CDR3 coding DNA: TGTGCCGAGCGGCGTGTTCTTCCTCAGTTCTTC. Its translation: CAERRVLPQFF.

The V call is TRBV5-1, the J call TRBJ2-7; 7 nucleotides align to TRBD1. The CDR3 spans 17 residues. Trimming took 4 bases from V and 3 from J; bases not matched to a gene: 16. The germline V gene encodes CDR1 SGHRS and CDR2 YFSETQ. CDR3 sequence reads: CASSPLTPGQSYYEQYF. CDR3 in DNA: TGCGCCAGCAGCCCACTCACCCCGGGACAGTCTTACTACGAGCAGTACTTC. Combining the CDR3 with reference TRBV5-1 and TRBJ2-7 gives the whole variable domain KAGVTQTPRYLIKTRGQQVTLSCSPISGHRSVSWYQQTPGQGLQFLFEYFSETQRNKGNFPGRFSGRQFSNSRSEMNVSTLELGDSALYLCASSPLTPGQSYYEQYFGPGTRLTVT.

This chain connects TRBV30 to TRBJ1-2; D gene uncertain. The CDR3 extends over 11 amino acids. V gave up 7 bases and J gave up 1 base, with 7 bases separating them. Per germline, CDR1 GTSNPN and CDR2 SVGIG (reference sequence). CDR3 coding DNA: TGTGCCTTAACAGATAACTATGGCTACACCTTC. Translating gives CALTDNYGYTF.

This sequence joins TRBV5-1 and TRBJ1-2, with D tentatively TRBD1 (6 bases). V was clipped by 1 base and J by 7 bases, with 11 bases between them. CDR1 is SGHRS and CDR2 is YFSETQ in the germline V gene. CDR3 size: 13 residues. CDR3 sequence reads: CASSLPMGAGYTF. The CDR3 nucleotides are TGCGCCAGCAGCTTGCCGATGGGGGCTGGCTACACCTTC.

V and J are TRBV5-1 and TRBJ2-7; 15 bases match TRBD2. Trimming at V came to 0 bases and at J to 0 bases, leaving 7 bases not matched to a gene. The germline V gene has CDR1 SGHRS and CDR2 YFSETQ. There are 19 residues in the CDR3. In nucleotides, the CDR3 is TGCGCCAGCAGCTTGGAAGCCGGGACTAGCGGGAGGAGCTCCTACGAGCAGTACTTC. Translating it yields CASSLEAGTSGRSSYEQYF.

This clone was observed once. CDR3 in amino acids: CASSPSRVNNEQFF. CDR3 coding DNA: TGTGCCAGCAGTCCGTCCCGGGTGAACAATGAGCAGTTCTTC. The gene calls are TRBV27 and TRBJ2-1; D is uncertain. The CDR3 is 14 residues long. Between the trimmed V and J ends, which lost 5 bases and 5 bases, there was a span of 13 bases. CDR1 is MNHEY and CDR2 is SMNVEV in the germline V gene (reference sequence).

The chain has TRBV19 and TRBJ1-5; D is unresolved. Germline V CDR1 and CDR2: LNHDA, SQIVND (reference sequence). CDR3 length: 15 residues. V was shortened by 0 bases and J by 6 bases, with 12 bases between the two germline ends. The CDR3 region has the DNA TGTGCCAGTAGTATAGATGGAGGGTACGGTCAGCCCCAGCATTTT. Protein: CASSIDGGYGQPQHF.

The genes are TRBV5-1 and TRBJ1-3; the match to TRBD1 covers 9 bases. CDR3 size: 16 residues. V lost 0 bases and J lost 4; bases outside the gene matches: 5. Germline V gene lookup returns CDR1 SGHRS and CDR2 YFSETQ. In nucleotides, the CDR3 is TGCGCCAGCAGCTTGGGATTTACAGGGGGCGGAAACACCATATATTTT. Amino acids: CASSLGFTGGGNTIYF.

For the CDR3, the DNA is TGTGCCAGCAGCACCCAAGATCAAGGGGGTGAAAAACTGTTTTTT. Translation gives CASSTQDQGGEKLFF. V is TRBV7-9 and J is TRBJ1-4; D might be TRBD1 (6 bases). Trimming removed 5 bases at V and 7 bases at J, with 17 bases between. There are 15 residues in the CDR3. Germline CDR1 reads SEHNR; CDR2 reads FQNEAQ (reference sequence).